The T cell receptor beta chain described here comes from a study of blood T cell repertoires in COVID-19. The overall study: Some COVID-19 samples were acute and others convalescent; all came from the United States, Italy and Spain.

This clone has only a few counts. In the authors' methods: Amplification of reference gene primers was used by the study to estimate nucleated cell counts. The method was immunoSEQ multiplex PCR; TCRdb's version includes in-frame clones alone and lacks a portion of them. V and J calls and clone size are those listed in that table; D and trimming were worked out from the DNA. Of 220,000 or so clones listed, 65% to 85% are singletons. After removal of 3 bases from V and 4 bases from J, the junction contained 5 bases not matched to a gene. There are 13 residues in the CDR3. Per the germline V gene, CDR1 is GTSNPN and CDR2 is SVGIG (reference sequence).

The specimen was peripheral blood. The chain links TRBV30 to TRBJ1-1; 7 bases agree with TRBD1. The TCR was taken from a woman aged 55-69 years with acute or convalescent COVID-19. CDR3 in DNA: TGTGCCTGGAGGCGGACAGGACTCACTGAAGCTTTCTTT. It encodes CAWRRTGLTEAFF.